A single sample is the source of the 25 T cell receptor beta chains below, sequenced in a study of Ad26.COV2.S vaccination and SARS-CoV-2 variants. As for treatment: some 19 received Ad26.COV2.S at low or high dose, single or two shots; about 5 received placebo; per-sample allocation not given. Sampling took place 63 days after the first vaccine or placebo injection. Repertoires were generated with immunoSEQ multiplex PCR, while TCRdb's copy carries only in-frame clones and drops some. This sample has some 290,000 clones, with roughly 84% found just once. This sample comprised peripheral blood, obtained in a trial of Ad26.COV2.S vaccine versus placebo. All receptors come from a person between 18 and 60 years old who received the Ad26.COV2.S COVID-19 vaccine or a placebo.

This chain connects TRBV12-3 or TRBV12-4 to TRBJ1-1; D gene uncertain. V lost 2 bases, J lost 6 bases, and 10 bases lay in between. This CDR3 is 13 amino acids long. For the CDR3, the DNA is TGTGCCAGCAGTTTACTAGTGGAACCTGAAGCTTTCTTT. This translates into CASSLLVEPEAFF.

This chain uses TRBV11-3 with TRBJ2-4; D may be TRBD1 (6 bases). Germline loops: CDR1 SGHNT, CDR2 YENEEA. The V end was cut by 4 bases, the J end by 7 bases, with 8 bases between. The CDR3 loop spans 12 amino acids. The CDR3 reads CASSSTGNIQYF. The CDR3 bases are TGTGCCAGCAGCTCAACAGGGAACATTCAGTACTTC.

This clone has a single count. The genes are TRBV19 and TRBJ2-4, with 7 bases that match TRBD1. V lost 4 bases to trimming and J lost 6 bases; unmatched junction nucleotides: 3. Germline V lookup: CDR1 LNHDA, CDR2 SQIVND (reference sequence). The CDR3 has 13 amino acids. CDR3 amino acids: CASSNRGGNIQYF. In DNA, the CDR3 is TGTGCCAGTAGTAACAGGGGCGGAAACATTCAGTACTTC.

The J gene is TRBJ1-4, the V gene TRBV6-2 or TRBV6-3; D not resolved. From germline, CDR1 is MNHEY and CDR2 SVGEGT. Trimming removed 6 bases at V and 7 bases at J, with 18 bases between. The CDR3 totals 15 residues. CDR3 coding DNA: TGTGCCAGCAGCCCCGACGCCGTCTTGATTGAAAAACTGTTTTTT. Translating gives CASSPDAVLIEKLFF.

J is TRBJ2-1 and V is TRBV5-4; either TRBD1 or TRBD2 may supply D (6 bases each). Germline-derived CDR1 and CDR2 are SGHNT and YYREEE (reference sequence). This CDR3 region has 14 residues. V was trimmed by 4 bases and J by 6 bases, leaving 14 bases between them. DNA of the CDR3: TGTGCCAGCAGCCCGCGGAAGGGGGGCAATGAGCAGTTCTTC. Its translation is CASSPRKGGNEQFF.

The gene calls are TRBV7-9 and TRBJ2-3; D is unclear. V shed 2 bases and J shed 6 bases, with 12 bases lying between them. This CDR3 spans 14 amino acids. Germline CDR1 SEHNR, CDR2 FQNEAQ (reference sequence). The CDR3 DNA follows: TGTGCCAGCAGCTTATATAACCGCGTGGATACGCAGTATTTT. It is translated as CASSLYNRVDTQYF.

This chain connects TRBV6-5 to TRBJ1-2; 7 bases match TRBD1. The V gene end was trimmed by 9 bases and the J gene end by 4 bases; junction bases not matched to a gene: 14. This CDR3 spans 15 amino acids. The germline V gene has CDR1 MNHEY and CDR2 SVGAGI. The CDR3 DNA follows: TGTGCCAGTAAGCGCAGGGGGAGGGACTTCTATGGCTACACCTTC. This gives the protein CASKRRGRDFYGYTF.

This chain links TRBV9 with TRBJ2-5; 12 bases are shared with TRBD2. CDR1 is SGDLS and CDR2 is YYNGEE in the germline V gene. With V trimmed by 0 bases and J by 8 bases, 5 bases remained unmatched. The CDR3 has 15 residues. The CDR3 protein is CASSVDPSGGDTQYF. CDR3 nucleotide sequence: TGTGCCAGCAGCGTAGATCCTAGCGGGGGGGATACCCAGTACTTC.

This clone was seen a few times. V gene TRBV2 combines with J gene TRBJ2-4, with 10 bases matching TRBD2. Germline CDR1 and CDR2: SNHLY and FYNNEI. This CDR3 has 16 amino acids. The ends lost 2 bases at V and 7 bases at J; junction bases unmatched: 8. CDR3 coding DNA: TGTGCCAGCAGTGAATCCCCCTCTAGCGGGGGCAACATTCAGTACTTC. Its translation is CASSESPSSGGNIQYF.

This clone was seen a single time. The chain couples TRBV25-1 to TRBJ1-2; D ambiguous. The ends were cut back, 7 bases at V and 3 bases at J, with 12 bases in the middle. Germline V gene lookup returns CDR1 MGHDK and CDR2 SYGVNS. This CDR3 has 13 residues. The CDR3 coding sequence is TGTGCCAGCACCCCCCCCGGGGACTATGGCTACACCTTC. It codes for CASTPPGDYGYTF.

The chain carries TRBV7-9 and TRBJ1-2; 7 nucleotides match TRBD1. The junction had 10 bases not matched to a gene; V was cut back by 5 bases and J by 4 bases. Germline V CDR1 and CDR2: SEHNR, FQNEAQ (reference sequence). The CDR3 runs to 15 residues. The CDR3 DNA sequence: TGTGCCAGCAGCCCAGGGACAGAGAACCTCTATGGCTACACCTTC. Its protein product is CASSPGTENLYGYTF.

The chain combines TRBV7-2 with TRBJ2-7; no clear D. V dropped 4 bases and J dropped 4 bases, with 11 bases sitting between them. Germline V gene lookup returns CDR1 SGHTA and CDR2 FQGNSA. CDR3 length: 13 residues. The CDR3: CASSSVTPYEQYF. In nucleotides, the CDR3 is TGTGCCAGCAGCTCAGTCACTCCATACGAGCAGTACTTC.

CDR3 in DNA: TGTGCCAGCAGCCCAGACAGCCCCCATAATGAAAAACTGTTTTTT. It specifies CASSPDSPHNEKLFF. This rearrangement joins TRBV11-2 to TRBJ1-4; the D gene is possibly TRBD1 (5 bases). The length of the CDR3 is 15 residues. CDR1 is SGHAT, CDR2 FQNNGV, per germline. V was shortened by 5 bases and J by 4 bases, with 14 bases between the two germline ends.

The chain combines TRBV11-2 with TRBJ2-1; D ambiguous. This CDR3 is 15 amino acids long. CDR1 SGHAT and CDR2 FQNNGV come from the germline V gene. Between the trimmed V and J ends, which lost 5 bases and 3 bases, there was a span of 14 bases. This CDR3 is CASSAQDLDYNEQFF. CDR3 bases: TGTGCCAGCAGCGCTCAGGATTTGGACTACAATGAGCAGTTCTTC.

The chain combines TRBV7-9 with TRBJ1-5; D is perhaps TRBD1 (5 bases). The CDR3 is 15 residues long. Deletions cut 1 base from V and 7 bases from J, with 14 bases between. Germline lookup yields CDR1 SEHNR and CDR2 FQNEAQ (reference sequence). The CDR3 loop is CASSLGGGFWQPQHF. For the CDR3, the DNA is TGTGCCAGCAGCTTAGGGGGGGGGTTTTGGCAGCCCCAGCATTTT.

This sequence joins TRBV3-1 (or the pseudogene TRBV3-2) and TRBJ2-5; D uncertain. In germline, CDR1 is LGHDT, CDR2 YNNKEL (reference sequence). Deletions cut 8 bases from V and 5 bases from J, with 9 bases between. The CDR3 totals 11 residues. The CDR3 here is CASSNVETQYF. The CDR3 coding sequence is TGTGCCAGCTCCAACGTGGAGACCCAGTACTTC.

Here the CDR3 reads CASSFISGVWETQYF. CDR3 DNA: TGTGCCAGCAGCTTTATTTCAGGGGTATGGGAGACCCAGTACTTC. The genes are TRBV7-2 and TRBJ2-5; maybe TRBD1 (6 bases). The germline gives CDR1 SGHTA, CDR2 FQGNSA. The CDR3 runs 15 residues. Between the trimmed V and J ends, which lost 3 bases and 5 bases, there was a span of 16 bases.

V and J are TRBV7-2 and TRBJ1-3; no reliable D call. Germline-derived CDR1 and CDR2 are SGHTA and FQGNSA. V was trimmed by 1 base and J by 10 bases, leaving 14 bases between them. The length of the CDR3 is 14 residues. CDR3 nucleotides: TGTGCCAGCAGCTTAGGTGATAACGGGGAAACCATATATTTT. Its translation is CASSLGDNGETIYF. The variable domain in full, completed from reference TRBV7-2 and TRBJ1-3, reads GAGVSQSPSNKVTEKGKDVELRCDPISGHTALYWYRQSLGQGLEFLIYFQGNSAPDKSGLPSDRFSAERTGGSVSTLTIQRTQQEDSAVYLCASSLGDNGETIYFGEGSWLTVV.

The V and J genes are TRBV5-6 and TRBJ2-7; TRBD2 matches 13 bases. Germline V CDR1 and CDR2: SGHDT, YYEEEE. This CDR3 comprises 17 residues. J gave up 3 bases and V 4 bases, and 10 bases lay outside the gene matches. CDR3 DNA sequence: TGTGCCAGCAGCCCCAGGACTAGCGGGGGTTGGGGCTACGAGCAGTACTTC. Encoded protein: CASSPRTSGGWGYEQYF.

Points on this clone: Different DNA sequences within this sample yield the same CDR3. V and J are TRBV19 and TRBJ2-6; no clear D. CDR3 size: 17 residues. CDR1 LNHDA and CDR2 SQIVND come from the germline V gene (reference sequence). V lost 1 base and J 1 base, leaving 11 bases between the germline ends. The CDR3 sequence is CASSIVGKRSGANVLTF. The CDR3 nucleotides read TGTGCCAGTAGTATAGTGGGCAAGAGGTCTGGGGCCAACGTCCTGACTTTC.

Only one count was recorded for this clone. The chain recombines TRBV13 with TRBJ2-1; D might be TRBD1 or TRBD2, each matching 6 bases. CDR1 is PRHDT, CDR2 FYEKMQ, per germline (reference sequence). CDR3 size: 17 residues. Trimming removed 5 bases at V and 9 bases at J, with 26 bases between. CDR3 amino acids: CASSPGTGSSRRGEQFF. The CDR3 nucleotides read TGTGCCAGCAGCCCCGGAACAGGGTCCTCACGGCGGGGTGAGCAGTTCTTC.

The gene calls are TRBV10-3 and TRBJ1-1; D not certain. The ends were cut back, 4 bases at V and 4 bases at J, with 10 bases in the middle. The CDR3 totals 13 residues. Per the germline V gene, CDR1 is ENHRY and CDR2 is SYGVKD. The CDR3 sequence: CAISVLGSTEAFF. The CDR3 nucleotides are TGTGCCATCAGTGTTCTGGGGAGCACTGAAGCTTTCTTT.

CDR3 amino acids: CASSVRKPGANVLTF. CDR3 coding DNA: TGTGCCAGCAGCGTCAGAAAACCTGGGGCCAACGTCCTGACTTTC. The V and J genes are TRBV7-2 and TRBJ2-6; D is unresolved. The CDR3 has 15 residues. Germline V CDR1 and CDR2: SGHTA, FQGNSA. The germline V and J ends were trimmed by 5 bases and 2 bases, with 10 bases remaining between them.

The V gene is TRBV6-6, the J gene TRBJ2-7; 9 bases match TRBD1. The CDR3 has 16 residues. V lost 2 bases and J lost 4; bases outside the gene matches: 9. Germline V gene sequence: CDR1 MNHNY, CDR2 SVGAGI (reference sequence). The DNA for the CDR3 is TGTGCCAGCAGTTACCGGAGAGGGACAGGGAAATACGAGCAGTACTTC. Its protein product is CASSYRRGTGKYEQYF.

The chain is built from TRBV24-1 and TRBJ2-3; possibly TRBD2 for D (6 bases). The V and J ends lost 10 bases and 6 bases respectively, with 16 bases between them. Germline values: CDR1 KGHDR, CDR2 SFDVKD. This CDR3 spans 13 amino acids. CDR3: CATKTSPADTQYF. In DNA, the CDR3 is TGTGCCACAAAGACTAGTCCCGCGGATACGCAGTATTTT.